Below are 5 T cell receptor beta chains sequenced from a single sample in a study of OX40 agonist ivuxolimab in advanced cancers. Sequencing used immunoSEQ multiplex PCR; TCRdb keeps in-frame clones, though not all of them. The sample has 130,000 or so clones; 90% are singletons. The sequencing here drew on CD4+ or CD8+ T cells sorted from blood, taken in a trial of the OX40 agonist ivuxolimab. These receptors came from an adult with an advanced solid tumor such as melanoma, head and neck, liver or kidney cancer.

There are a few counts of this clone. The V call is TRBV10-3, the J call TRBJ2-7, with a tentative D call TRBD2 (6 bases). CDR1 and CDR2 from the germline V gene are ENHRY and SYGVKD. This CDR3 region has 12 residues. V shed 6 bases and J shed 3 bases, with 9 bases lying between them. DNA of the CDR3: TGTGCCATCAGGACTAGAGGCTACGAGCAGTACTTC. Translated: CAIRTRGYEQYF.

The V gene is TRBV6-5, the J gene TRBJ2-5; 8 nucleotides agree with TRBD1. The CDR3 length is 13 residues. The germline V gene encodes CDR1 MNHEY and CDR2 SVGAGI. Trimming removed 7 bases from V and 13 bases from J; junction bases left unmatched: 14. For the CDR3, the DNA is TGTGCCAGCACCTATAAGGGGTCGGGACAGGCGTACTTC. Translating it yields CASTYKGSGQAYF.

V usage is TRBV9 and J usage is TRBJ2-3, with a tentative D call TRBD1 (6 bases). Germline-derived CDR1 and CDR2 are SGDLS and YYNGEE. The CDR3 runs to 13 residues. The germline V and J ends were trimmed by 4 bases and 5 bases, with 11 bases remaining between them. The CDR3 DNA sequence: TGTGCCAGCAGCACTAGAGGGGGAGATACGCAGTATTTT. Translation gives CASSTRGGDTQYF.

The DNA of the CDR3 is TGTGCCAGCAGTTTAGCCGGGAGACAAGAGACCCAGTACTTC. The encoded protein is CASSLAGRQETQYF. The V and J genes are TRBV28 and TRBJ2-5; a possible D gene is TRBD2 (6 bases). Trimming cost V 2 bases and J 2 bases, with 9 bases left between them. CDR3 length equals 14 residues. Germline V gene data show CDR1 as MDHEN and CDR2 as SYDVKM.

This clone was detected once. J is TRBJ2-3 and V is TRBV6-1, with no clear D. Germline-derived CDR1 and CDR2 are MNHNS and SASEGT. Trimming stripped 6 bases from V and 1 base from J, with 8 bases between. The CDR3 loop spans 13 amino acids. CDR3 DNA sequence: TGTGCCAGCAGATTGACCCGCACAGATACGCAGTATTTT. This sequence encodes CASRLTRTDTQYF.